This T cell receptor (beta chain) stems from a study of blood T cell repertoires in COVID-19. Background on the study: Samples came from the United States, Italy and Spain, spanning acute and convalescent COVID-19. PBMCs, B-cell-depleted T cells, or T cells provided the cDNA or gDNA that made up the material.

The CDR3 covers 14 residues. V was pared by 3 bases and J by 6 bases, with 5 bases of the junction left unmatched. Germline V gene data show CDR1 as MNHEY and CDR2 as SMNVEV (reference sequence). Authors' processing steps: For nucleated cells, counts were estimated from reference gene primer amplification. Assay used: immunoSEQ multiplex PCR; TCRdb lists only in-frame clones, some missing. The V and J calls and clone size were taken over from that table, and D and trimming were inferred from the DNA. The sample has around 220,000 clones; roughly 86% are singletons. Seattle enrolled patients during active infection and tracked them longitudinally.

This chain uses TRBV27 with TRBJ2-7; TRBD1 matches 10 bases. This TCR was sampled from a woman aged 50 to 60 with COVID-19, enrolled during active disease. The sequencing input was peripheral blood. CDR3 nucleotides: TGTGCCAGCAGTTTCTCCGGGACAGGGGCCGAGCAGTACTTC. It yields the protein CASSFSGTGAEQYF.